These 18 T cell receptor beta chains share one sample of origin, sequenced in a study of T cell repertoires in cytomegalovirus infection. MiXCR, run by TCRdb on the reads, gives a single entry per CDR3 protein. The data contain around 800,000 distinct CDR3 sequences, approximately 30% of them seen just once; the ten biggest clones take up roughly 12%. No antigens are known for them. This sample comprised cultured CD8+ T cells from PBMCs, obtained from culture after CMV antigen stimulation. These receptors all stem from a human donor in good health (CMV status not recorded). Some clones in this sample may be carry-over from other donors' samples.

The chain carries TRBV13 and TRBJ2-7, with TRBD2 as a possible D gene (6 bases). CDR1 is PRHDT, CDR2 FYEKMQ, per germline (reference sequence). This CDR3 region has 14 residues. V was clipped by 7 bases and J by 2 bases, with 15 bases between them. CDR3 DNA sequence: TGTGCCAGCACCTGGAGGGGTCCGACCTACGAGCAGTACTTC. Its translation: CASTWRGPTYEQYF.

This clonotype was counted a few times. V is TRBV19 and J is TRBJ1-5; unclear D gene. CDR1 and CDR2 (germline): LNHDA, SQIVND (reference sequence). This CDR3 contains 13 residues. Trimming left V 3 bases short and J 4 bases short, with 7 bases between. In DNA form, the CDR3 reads TGTGCCAGTAGTATTTCTATTAATCAGCCCCAGCATTTT. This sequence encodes CASSISINQPQHF.

The CDR3 DNA is TGTGCCAGTAGTATAGAGGACAGGGGTGGGGATGAGCAGTTCTTC. This translates into CASSIEDRGGDEQFF. The chain links TRBV19 to TRBJ2-1; 9 nucleotides match TRBD1. Unmatched junction bases numbered 5, after V lost 0 bases and J lost 8 bases. The CDR3 loop spans 15 amino acids. Germline V CDR1 and CDR2: LNHDA, SQIVND (reference sequence).

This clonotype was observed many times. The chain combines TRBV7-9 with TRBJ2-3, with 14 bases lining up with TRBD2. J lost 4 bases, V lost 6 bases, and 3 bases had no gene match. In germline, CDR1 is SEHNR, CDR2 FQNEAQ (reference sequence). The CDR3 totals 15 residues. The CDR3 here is CASRGTSGGPDTQYF. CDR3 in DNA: TGTGCCAGCAGGGGGACTAGCGGGGGACCAGATACGCAGTATTTT.

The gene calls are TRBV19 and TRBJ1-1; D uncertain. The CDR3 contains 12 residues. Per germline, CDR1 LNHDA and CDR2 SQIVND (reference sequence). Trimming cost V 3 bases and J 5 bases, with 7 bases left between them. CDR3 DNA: TGTGCCAGTAGTATTTCCCATACTGAAGCTTTCTTT. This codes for CASSISHTEAFF.

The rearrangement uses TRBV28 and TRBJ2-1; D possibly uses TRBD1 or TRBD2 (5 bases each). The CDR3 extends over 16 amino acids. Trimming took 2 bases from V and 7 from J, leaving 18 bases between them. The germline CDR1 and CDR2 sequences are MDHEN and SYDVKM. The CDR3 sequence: CASSLGPKGTENEQFF. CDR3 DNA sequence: TGTGCCAGCAGTTTAGGGCCCAAAGGGACGGAAAATGAGCAGTTCTTC.

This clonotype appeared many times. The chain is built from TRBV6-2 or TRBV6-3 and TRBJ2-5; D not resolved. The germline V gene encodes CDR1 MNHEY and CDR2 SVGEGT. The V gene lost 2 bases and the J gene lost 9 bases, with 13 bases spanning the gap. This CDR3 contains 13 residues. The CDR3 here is CASSYTLWSSQYF. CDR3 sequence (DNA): TGTGCCAGCAGTTACACCCTGTGGAGTTCCCAGTACTTC.

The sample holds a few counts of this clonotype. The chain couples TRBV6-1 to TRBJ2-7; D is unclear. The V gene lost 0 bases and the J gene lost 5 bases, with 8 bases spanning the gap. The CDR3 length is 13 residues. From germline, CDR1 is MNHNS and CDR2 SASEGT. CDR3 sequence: CASSEAPGDEQYV. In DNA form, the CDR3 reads TGTGCCAGCAGTGAAGCCCCCGGTGACGAGCAGTACGTC.

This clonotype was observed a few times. The CDR3 coding sequence is TGTGCCAGCAGTGAAATAGCGGGGGGAGAGTACAATGAGCAGTTCTTC. It specifies CASSEIAGGEYNEQFF. The chain joins TRBV6-1 to TRBJ2-1; 10 bases are shared with TRBD2. The CDR3 loop spans 16 amino acids. The J segment lost 4 bases and the V segment lost 2 bases, leaving 5 bases of the junction unmatched. Looked up from germline, CDR1 is MNHNS and CDR2 is SASEGT.

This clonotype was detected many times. The CDR3 sequence is CASSLGGLAGGRETQYF. The CDR3 coding sequence is TGTGCCAGCAGCTTAGGAGGATTAGCGGGGGGGCGAGAGACCCAGTACTTC. This chain joins TRBV7-8 and TRBJ2-5, with TRBD2 matching 11 bases. J gave up 4 bases and V 1 base, and 8 bases lay outside the gene matches. Germline CDR1 and CDR2: SGHVS and FQNEAQ. This CDR3 has 17 amino acids.

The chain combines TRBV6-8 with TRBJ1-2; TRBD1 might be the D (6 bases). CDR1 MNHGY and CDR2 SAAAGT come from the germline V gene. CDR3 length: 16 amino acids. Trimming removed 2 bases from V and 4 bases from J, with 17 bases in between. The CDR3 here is CASSYETTGLPYGYTF. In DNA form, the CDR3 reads TGTGCCAGCAGTTACGAGACGACAGGCCTCCCCTATGGCTACACCTTC.

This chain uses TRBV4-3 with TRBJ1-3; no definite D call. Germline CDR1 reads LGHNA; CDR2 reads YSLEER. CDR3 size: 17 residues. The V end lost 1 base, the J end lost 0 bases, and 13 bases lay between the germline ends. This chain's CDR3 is CASSQGPGPSSGNTIYF. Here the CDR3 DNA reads TGCGCCAGCAGCCAAGGGCCCGGGCCGAGCTCTGGAAACACCATATATTTT.

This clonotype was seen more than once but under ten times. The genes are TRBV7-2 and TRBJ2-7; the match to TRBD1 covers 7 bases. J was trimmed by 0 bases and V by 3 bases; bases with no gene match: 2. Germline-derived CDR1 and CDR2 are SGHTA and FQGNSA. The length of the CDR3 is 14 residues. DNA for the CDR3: TGTGCCAGCAGCTTGGACAGGAGCTCCTACGAGCAGTACGTC. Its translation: CASSLDRSSYEQYV.

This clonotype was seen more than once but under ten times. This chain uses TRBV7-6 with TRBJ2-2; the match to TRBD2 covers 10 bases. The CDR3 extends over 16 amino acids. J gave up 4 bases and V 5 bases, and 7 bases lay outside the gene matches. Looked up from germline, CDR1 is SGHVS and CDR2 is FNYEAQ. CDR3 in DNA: TGTGCCAGCAGCCAGGAGCGGGGGGGCCCCACCGGGGAGCTGTTTTTT. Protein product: CASSQERGGPTGELFF.

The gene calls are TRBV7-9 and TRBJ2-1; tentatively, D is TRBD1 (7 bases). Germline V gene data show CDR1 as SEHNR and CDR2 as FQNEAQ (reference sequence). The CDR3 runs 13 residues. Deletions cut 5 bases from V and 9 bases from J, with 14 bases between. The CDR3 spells CASSPAGGGEQFF. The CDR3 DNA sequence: TGTGCCAGCAGCCCCGCAGGGGGAGGTGAGCAGTTCTTC.

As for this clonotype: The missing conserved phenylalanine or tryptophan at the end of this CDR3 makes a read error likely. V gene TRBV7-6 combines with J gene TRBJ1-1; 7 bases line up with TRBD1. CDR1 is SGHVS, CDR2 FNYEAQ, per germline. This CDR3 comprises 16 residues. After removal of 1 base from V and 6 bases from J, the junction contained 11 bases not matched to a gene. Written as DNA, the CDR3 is TGTGCCAGCAGCTTAGGGGCGTCAGGGGGATTGGCTGAAGCTTTCTCT. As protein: CASSLGASGGLAEAFS.

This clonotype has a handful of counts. CDR3 sequence reads: CASSRPGTGEQYV. CDR3 nucleotide sequence: TGTGCCAGCAGCAGACCCGGGACGGGGGAGCAGTACGTC. This chain links TRBV5-8 with TRBJ2-7, with D perhaps matching TRBD1 or TRBD2 (5 bases each). V shed 4 bases and J shed 7 bases, with 15 bases lying between them. Germline V gene data show CDR1 as SGHTS and CDR2 as YDEGEE. There are 13 residues in the CDR3.

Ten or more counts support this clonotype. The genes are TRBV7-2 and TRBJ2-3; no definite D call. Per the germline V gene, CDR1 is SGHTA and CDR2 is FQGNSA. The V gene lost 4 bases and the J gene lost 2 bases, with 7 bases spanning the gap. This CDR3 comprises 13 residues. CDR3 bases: TGTGCCAGCAGCTCCCTCCCCACAGATACGCAGTATTTT. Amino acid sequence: CASSSLPTDTQYF.